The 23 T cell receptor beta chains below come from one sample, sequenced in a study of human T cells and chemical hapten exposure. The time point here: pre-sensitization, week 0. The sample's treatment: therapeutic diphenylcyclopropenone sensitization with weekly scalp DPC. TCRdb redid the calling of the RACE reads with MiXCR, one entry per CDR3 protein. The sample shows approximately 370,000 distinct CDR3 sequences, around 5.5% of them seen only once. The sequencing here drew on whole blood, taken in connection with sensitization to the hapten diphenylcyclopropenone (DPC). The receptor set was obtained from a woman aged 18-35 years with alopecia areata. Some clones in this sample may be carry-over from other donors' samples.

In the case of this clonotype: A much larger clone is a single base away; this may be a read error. CDR3 in DNA: TGTGCCAGCAGCCCGACCGACCAAGAGACCCGGTACTTC. It encodes CASSPTDQETRYF. This chain connects TRBV3-1 to TRBJ2-5; D is unclear. Germline CDR1 LGHDT, CDR2 YNNKEL (reference sequence). This CDR3 has 13 residues.

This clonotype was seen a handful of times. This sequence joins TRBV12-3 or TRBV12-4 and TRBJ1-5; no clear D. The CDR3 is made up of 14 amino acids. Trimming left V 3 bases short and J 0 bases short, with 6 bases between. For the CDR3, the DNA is TGTGCCAGCAGTTTCAGTTATAGCAATCAGCCCCAGCATTTT. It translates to CASSFSYSNQPQHF.

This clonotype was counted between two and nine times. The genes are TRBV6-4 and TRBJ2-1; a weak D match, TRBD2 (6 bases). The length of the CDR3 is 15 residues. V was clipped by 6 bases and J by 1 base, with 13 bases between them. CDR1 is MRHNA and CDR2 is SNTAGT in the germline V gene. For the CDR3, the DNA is TGTGCCAGCAGCAACTTGGCGGGGTCCTACAATGAGCAGTTCTTC. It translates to CASSNLAGSYNEQFF.

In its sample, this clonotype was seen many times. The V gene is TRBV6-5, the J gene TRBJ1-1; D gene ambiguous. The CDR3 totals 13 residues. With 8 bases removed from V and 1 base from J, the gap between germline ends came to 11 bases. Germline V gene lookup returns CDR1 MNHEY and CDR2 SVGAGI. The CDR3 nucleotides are TGTGCCAGCGGGAGGGCAGCGAACACTGAAGCTTTCTTT. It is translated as CASGRAANTEAFF.

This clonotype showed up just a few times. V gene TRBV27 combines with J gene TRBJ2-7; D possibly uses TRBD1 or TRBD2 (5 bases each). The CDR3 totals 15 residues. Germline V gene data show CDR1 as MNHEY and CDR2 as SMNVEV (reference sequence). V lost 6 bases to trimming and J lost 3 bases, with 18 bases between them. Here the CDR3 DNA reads TGTGCCAGCAGCCAACCGGGACGAAAGTACTACGAGCAGTACTTC. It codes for CASSQPGRKYYEQYF.

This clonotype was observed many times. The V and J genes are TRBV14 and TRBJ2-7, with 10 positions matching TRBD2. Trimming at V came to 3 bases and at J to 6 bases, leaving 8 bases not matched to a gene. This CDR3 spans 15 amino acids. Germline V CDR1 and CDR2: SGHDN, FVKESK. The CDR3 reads CASSQRTSGPTEQYF. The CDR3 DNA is TGTGCCAGCAGCCAGAGGACTAGCGGCCCTACCGAGCAGTACTTC.

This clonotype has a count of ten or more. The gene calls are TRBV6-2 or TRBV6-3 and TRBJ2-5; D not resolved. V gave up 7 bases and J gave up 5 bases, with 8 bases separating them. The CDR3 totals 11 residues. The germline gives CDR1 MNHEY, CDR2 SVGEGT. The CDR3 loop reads CASKLGETQYF. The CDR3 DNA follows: TGTGCCAGCAAGTTGGGGGAGACCCAGTACTTC.

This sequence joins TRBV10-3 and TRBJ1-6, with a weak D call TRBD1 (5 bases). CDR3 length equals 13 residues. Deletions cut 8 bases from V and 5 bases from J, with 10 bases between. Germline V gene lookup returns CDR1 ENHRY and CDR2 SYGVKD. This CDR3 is CAIGAGNNSPLHF. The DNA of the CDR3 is TGTGCCATCGGGGCGGGTAATAATTCACCCCTCCACTTT.

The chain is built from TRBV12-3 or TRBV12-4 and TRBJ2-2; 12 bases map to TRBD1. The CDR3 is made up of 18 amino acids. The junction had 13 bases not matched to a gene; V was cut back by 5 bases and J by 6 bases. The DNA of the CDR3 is TGTGCCAGCAGTCCCTACCCCGGGACAGGGGGCAATCCCGGGGAGCTGTTTTTT. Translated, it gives CASSPYPGTGGNPGELFF.

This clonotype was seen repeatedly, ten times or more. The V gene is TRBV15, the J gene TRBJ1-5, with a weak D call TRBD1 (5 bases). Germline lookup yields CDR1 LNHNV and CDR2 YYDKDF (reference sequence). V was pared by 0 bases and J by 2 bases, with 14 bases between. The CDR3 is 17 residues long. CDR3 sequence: CATSRDGGAEGNQPQHF. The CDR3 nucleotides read TGTGCCACCAGCAGAGATGGAGGGGCGGAAGGCAATCAGCCCCAGCATTTT.

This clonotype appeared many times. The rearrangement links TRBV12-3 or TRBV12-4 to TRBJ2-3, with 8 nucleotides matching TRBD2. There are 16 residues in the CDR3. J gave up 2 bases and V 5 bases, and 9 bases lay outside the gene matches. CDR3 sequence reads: CASSLGSGGLTDTQYF. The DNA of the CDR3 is TGTGCCAGCAGTCTGGGGTCGGGGGGGCTCACAGATACGCAGTATTTT.

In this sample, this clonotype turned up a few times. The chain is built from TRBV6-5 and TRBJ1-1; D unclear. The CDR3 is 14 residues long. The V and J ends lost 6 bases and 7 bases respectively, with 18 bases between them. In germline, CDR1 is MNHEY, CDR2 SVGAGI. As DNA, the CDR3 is TGTGCCAGCAGGAGAGGGCTCTCGGAGGATGAAGCTTTCTTT. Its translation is CASRRGLSEDEAFF.

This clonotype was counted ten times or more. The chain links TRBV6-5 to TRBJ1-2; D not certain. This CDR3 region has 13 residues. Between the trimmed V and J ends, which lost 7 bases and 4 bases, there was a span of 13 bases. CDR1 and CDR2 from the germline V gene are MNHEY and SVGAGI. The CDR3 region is CASTLNSGYGYTF. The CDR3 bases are TGTGCCAGCACCCTAAACAGCGGCTATGGCTACACCTTC.

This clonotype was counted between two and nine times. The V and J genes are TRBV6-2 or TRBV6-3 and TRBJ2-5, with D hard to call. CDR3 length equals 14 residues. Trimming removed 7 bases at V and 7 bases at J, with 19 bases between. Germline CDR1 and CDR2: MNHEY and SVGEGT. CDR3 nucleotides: TGTGCCAGCACCTACCTGGGAAGGGCAGGGACCCAGTACTTC. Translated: CASTYLGRAGTQYF.

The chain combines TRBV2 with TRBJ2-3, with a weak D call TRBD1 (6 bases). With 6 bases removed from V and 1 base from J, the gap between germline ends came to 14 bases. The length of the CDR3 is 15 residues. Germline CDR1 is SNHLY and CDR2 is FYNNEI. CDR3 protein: CASRPPGQGTDTQYF. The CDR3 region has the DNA TGTGCCAGCAGACCCCCGGGACAAGGCACAGATACGCAGTATTTT. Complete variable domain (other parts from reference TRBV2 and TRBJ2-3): EPEVTQTPSHQVTQMGQEVILRCVPISNHLYFYWYRQILGQKVEFLVSFYNNEISEKSEIFDDQFSVERPDGSNFTLKIRSTKLEDSAMYFCASRPPGQGTDTQYFGPGTRLTVL.

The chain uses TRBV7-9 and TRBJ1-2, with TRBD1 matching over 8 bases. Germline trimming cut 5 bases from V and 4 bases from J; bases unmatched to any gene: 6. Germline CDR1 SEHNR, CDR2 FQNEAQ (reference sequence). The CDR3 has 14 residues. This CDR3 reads CASSTDRESYGYTF. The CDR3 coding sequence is TGTGCCAGCAGCACGGACAGGGAAAGCTATGGCTACACCTTC.

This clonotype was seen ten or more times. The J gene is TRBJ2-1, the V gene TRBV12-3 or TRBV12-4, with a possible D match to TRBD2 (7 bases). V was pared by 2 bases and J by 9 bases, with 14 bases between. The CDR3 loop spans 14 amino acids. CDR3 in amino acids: CASSLRGGVFEQFF. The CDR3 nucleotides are TGTGCCAGCAGTTTAAGGGGGGGCGTTTTTGAGCAGTTCTTC.

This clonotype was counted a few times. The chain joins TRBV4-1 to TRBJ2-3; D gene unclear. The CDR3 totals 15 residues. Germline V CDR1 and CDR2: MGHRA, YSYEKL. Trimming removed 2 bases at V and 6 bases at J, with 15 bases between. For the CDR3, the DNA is TGCGCCAGCAGCCAAATACACGGATCCGGCGATACGCAGTATTTT. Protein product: CASSQIHGSGDTQYF.

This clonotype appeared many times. CDR3 loop: CSAGHSGGVTDTQYF. The CDR3 nucleotides read TGCAGTGCTGGTCATAGCGGGGGTGTCACAGATACGCAGTATTTT. V gene TRBV20-1 combines with J gene TRBJ2-3; 9 positions agree with TRBD2. This CDR3 region has 15 residues. The germline V gene has CDR1 DFQATT and CDR2 SNEGSKA (reference sequence). V trimming: 5 bases; J trimming: 2 bases; junction bases outside the gene matches: 8.

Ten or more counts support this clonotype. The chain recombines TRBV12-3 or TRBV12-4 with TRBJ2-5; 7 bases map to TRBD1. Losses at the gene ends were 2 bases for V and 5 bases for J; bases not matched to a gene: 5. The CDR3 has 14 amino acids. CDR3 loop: CASSLSDRVETQYF. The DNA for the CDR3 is TGTGCCAGCAGTTTAAGTGACAGGGTGGAGACCCAGTACTTC.

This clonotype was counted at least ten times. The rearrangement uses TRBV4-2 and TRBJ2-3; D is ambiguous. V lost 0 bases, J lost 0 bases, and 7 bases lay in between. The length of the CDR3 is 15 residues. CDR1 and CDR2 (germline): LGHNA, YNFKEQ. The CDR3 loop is CASSQDPRSTDTQYF. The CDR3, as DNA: TGTGCCAGCAGCCAAGATCCCCGGAGCACAGATACGCAGTATTTT.

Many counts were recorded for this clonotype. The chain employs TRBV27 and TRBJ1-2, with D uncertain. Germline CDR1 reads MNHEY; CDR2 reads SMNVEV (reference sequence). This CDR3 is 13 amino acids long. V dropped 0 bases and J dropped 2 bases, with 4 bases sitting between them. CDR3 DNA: TGTGCCAGCAGTTTATCAGAAAACTATGGCTACACCTTC. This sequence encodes CASSLSENYGYTF.

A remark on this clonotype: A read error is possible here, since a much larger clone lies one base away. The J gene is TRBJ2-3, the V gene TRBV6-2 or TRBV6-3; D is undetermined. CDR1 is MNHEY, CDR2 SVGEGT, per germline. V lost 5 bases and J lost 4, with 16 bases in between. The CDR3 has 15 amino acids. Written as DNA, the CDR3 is TGTGCCAGCAGTCATATGGCCCCGGGCGCAGATACGCAGTATTTT. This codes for CASSHMAPGADTQYF.